The rows below give T cell receptor beta chains drawn from one sample of a study of spatial heterogeneity in lung cancer. In TCRdb, the 5' RACE reads were re-called with MiXCR into one record per CDR3 protein. Of about 7,000 distinct CDR3 sequences listed, about an eighth are singletons. The material was lung tumor tissue, obtained at surgery. The receptors shown here come from a male donor with early-stage non-small cell lung cancer. CDR3s include the opening cysteine and the closing phenylalanine or tryptophan. The D gene is left open where the match is weak. The size field is filled for only some rows; it gives once, few, many or a size class.

V: TRBV7-3; J: TRBJ2-5; D: TRBD2; size: few; DNA: TGTGCCAGCAGCCCTCAAGCGGGGGGCCTGGAGACCCAGTACTTC; CDR3: CASSPQAGGLETQYF
V: TRBV6-2/TRBV6-3; J: TRBJ1-2; D: -; size: many; DNA: TGTGCCAGCAGACAGGGAGTGGGGAACTATGGCTACACCTTC; CDR3: CASRQGVGNYGYTF
V: TRBV7-2; J: TRBJ1-6; D: TRBD1; size: medium-sized; DNA: TGTGCCAGCAGCTTAACTGGACAGGGTCCGATTTCACCCCTCCACTTT; CDR3: CASSLTGQGPISPLHF
V: TRBV5-6; J: TRBJ2-7; D: TRBD1; size: many; DNA: TGTGCCAGCAGCTTGACGGGTGCGACAGGGGTTGGCGAGCAGTACTTC; CDR3: CASSLTGATGVGEQYF
V: TRBV27; J: TRBJ1-2; D: -; size: many; DNA: TGTGCCAGCAGTTTAAACGCCGTCTATGGCTACACCTTC; CDR3: CASSLNAVYGYTF
V: TRBV7-9; J: TRBJ1-2; D: -; size: -; DNA: TGTGCCAGCAGCTTCGACACGAACTATGGCTACACCTTC; CDR3: CASSFDTNYGYTF
V: TRBV18; J: TRBJ1-6; D: -; size: many; DNA: TGTGCCAGCTCCCCAGGGAGAAGCGATAATTCACCCCTCCACTTT; CDR3: CASSPGRSDNSPLHF
V: TRBV12-3/TRBV12-4; J: TRBJ2-7; D: TRBD1; size: many; DNA: TGTGCCAGCAGACCGGGGACAGGGGGGTACGAGCAGTACTTC; CDR3: CASRPGTGGYEQYF
V: TRBV5-1; J: TRBJ2-5; D: -; size: medium-sized; DNA: TGCGCCAGCAGCTCGGGGGATGCCACCCAGTACTTC; CDR3: CASSSGDATQYF
V: TRBV20-1; J: TRBJ2-3; D: TRBD2; size: many; DNA: TGCAGTGCCAGGGTCCTAGCGGGGGGTTTTACTAGCACAGATACGCAGTATTTT; CDR3: CSARVLAGGFTSTDTQYF
V: TRBV12-3/TRBV12-4; J: TRBJ2-1; D: -; size: many; DNA: TGTGCCAGTAGTCTCATGGGTGAGAATGAGCAGTTCTTC; CDR3: CASSLMGENEQFF
V: TRBV6-1; J: TRBJ1-1; D: TRBD1; size: many; DNA: TGTGCCAGCAGACCGGTTAACAGGGGCACTGAAGCTTTCTTT; CDR3: CASRPVNRGTEAFF
V: TRBV3-1; J: TRBJ1-4; D: -; size: -; DNA: TGTGCCAGCAGCCTGGGGGGCGCTGAGGAAAAACTGTTTTTT; CDR3: CASSLGGAEEKLFF
V: TRBV10-1; J: TRBJ2-1; D: -; size: medium-sized; DNA: TGCGCCAGCAGTGAGCGGCTGTACAATGAGCAGTTCTTC; CDR3: CASSERLYNEQFF
V: TRBV24-1; J: TRBJ1-1; D: -; size: many; DNA: TGTGCCACCAGTCAGGGGTTGAACACTGAAGCTTTCTTT; CDR3: CATSQGLNTEAFF
V: TRBV2; J: TRBJ2-5; D: -; size: many; DNA: TGTGCCAGCAGTGTCATTAGGGCCCCCGACGGGACCCAGTACTTC; CDR3: CASSVIRAPDGTQYF
V: TRBV6-5; J: TRBJ1-4; D: -; size: medium-sized; DNA: TGTGCCAGCAGCCCGGGGCGTGCGGGTGAAAAACTGTTTTTT; CDR3: CASSPGRAGEKLFF
V: TRBV6-1; J: TRBJ1-6; D: -; size: medium-sized; DNA: TGTGCCAGCAGTCGACAGCAAAGCTCCTATAATTCACCCCTCCACTTT; CDR3: CASSRQQSSYNSPLHF
V: TRBV12-3/TRBV12-4; J: TRBJ2-1; D: TRBD1; size: few; DNA: TGTGCCAGCAGTGCGCCAACAGGGGTAGGTGAGCAGTTCTTC; CDR3: CASSAPTGVGEQFF
V: TRBV28; J: TRBJ2-5; D: -; size: many; DNA: TGTGCCAGCACCAGGGGGGGGGCACAAGAGACCCAGTACTTC; CDR3: CASTRGGAQETQYF
V: TRBV6-5; J: TRBJ1-3; D: -; size: many; DNA: TGTGCCAGCATTTCTATTGGAAACACCATATATTTT; CDR3: CASISIGNTIYF
V: TRBV12-3/TRBV12-4; J: TRBJ2-7; D: -; size: many; DNA: TGTGCCAGCAGTCCCGGACAGACATACGAGCAGTACTTC; CDR3: CASSPGQTYEQYF
V: TRBV20-1; J: TRBJ2-2; D: TRBD1; size: medium-sized; DNA: TGCAGTGCACAGGGGCGAATCACCGGGGAGCTGTTTTTT; CDR3: CSAQGRITGELFF
V: TRBV10-1; J: TRBJ2-7; D: -; size: medium-sized; DNA: TGCGCCGGCCGGAGCCCCTACGAGCAGTACTTC; CDR3: CAGRSPYEQYF
V: TRBV5-4; J: TRBJ2-2; D: -; size: medium-sized; DNA: TGTGCCAGCAGCTCCCGGGACATACTCACCGGGGAGCTGTTTTTT; CDR3: CASSSRDILTGELFF
V: TRBV28; J: TRBJ2-2; D: -; size: many; DNA: TGTGCCAGCAGTTCATCTAATTACCGAGTTAGGGGGTACACCGGGGAGCTGTTTTTT; CDR3: CASSSSNYRVRGYTGELFF
V: TRBV7-2; J: TRBJ2-1; D: -; size: many; DNA: TGTGCCAGCAGCTCGCCGGGATTTGAGCAGTTCTTC; CDR3: CASSSPGFEQFF
V: TRBV3-1; J: TRBJ2-1; D: -; size: -; DNA: TGTGCCAGCAGCCAGAGGGACGGTAGCAATGAGCAGTTCTTC; CDR3: CASSQRDGSNEQFF
V: TRBV24-1; J: TRBJ1-2; D: -; size: many; DNA: TGTGCCACCAGTGATACTGGACAGCGCTATGGCTACACCTTC; CDR3: CATSDTGQRYGYTF